This TCR beta chain was identified in a study of blood T cell repertoires in COVID-19 (dated by TCRdb to 2020 to 2022). A note on the overall study: The collaborator samples originated in the United States, Italy and Spain and spanned the acute and convalescent phases of COVID-19. The material from the prospective study consisted of cDNA or gDNA derived from T cells, B-cell-depleted T cells, or PBMCs. Subjects who had been exposed to COVID-19, were actively infected with it, or had recovered from it provided the deeply sampled blood TCRbeta repertoires that made up the dataset. The repertoires were released in a freely available public database meant as a resource for research on the immune response to SARS-CoV-2. The samples were drawn from two sources: the first 160 participants of the ongoing ImmuneRACE study, and over 950 subjects contributed by 6 global collaborators. Sample metadata almost always included a de-identified subject ID, COVID-19 status, age in years and sex. Where available, HLA class I and class II types were taken from metadata supplied by the sample provider and were not determined by assay-based typing.

Regarding this clone: Its antigen remains unidentified. Base qualities were left out, and no much larger clone turns up one base away.

Here is what the overall study found, with its caveats: The quantity of clinical and demographic metadata differed by source and by participant and was supplied without curation.

Taken from the germline V gene, the CDR1 and CDR2 loops are SGHRS and YFSETQ. At the junction V is shortened by 2 bases and J by 11 bases; bases outside the gene matches: 12. From the cysteine through the phenylalanine, the CDR3 covers 14 amino acids. Only the CDR3 portion is preserved as DNA: 42 bases, with reading frame beginning at the first base. TCRbeta CDR3 regions were amplified from genomic DNA by means of the immunoSEQ Assay, a bias-controlled multiplex PCR. The study's processing was this. Nucleated cell counts per sample were estimated from amplification of reference gene primers within the assay. To quantify the absolute abundance of each unique TCRbeta CDR3 rearrangement, sequence reads were collapsed and filtered. For each sample, productive Simpson clonality was calculated as the square root of Simpson's diversity index across productive rearrangements. Entries here come from immuneACCESS through TCRdb and include only in-frame sequences with V and J called. Some clones fail to appear in such tables; in the studies checked, an unresolved V gene covers under half of the shortfall, and the cause of the remainder is unknown. V and J calls and clone size are as listed in that table; D and trimming were resolved from the DNA. In this sample the table shows approximately 450,000 clones, around 89% of which occur a single time. The top ten clonotypes cover about 4.3% of the sample.

Collaborating institutions collected whole blood in K2EDTA tubes following their own protocols. Collaborator samples were shipped for TCRbeta analysis as frozen whole blood, isolated PBMCs, or DNA extracted from either sample type. Sequenced material: peripheral blood. The chain was built from TRBV5-1 and TRBJ1-1; a stretch of 7 junction bases matches TRBD1. This TCR was recovered from a woman aged 25-40 years with acute or convalescent COVID-19. The DNA sequence is given as TGCGCCAGCAGCTTAGGCAACCGAGGACAGGAGGCTTTCTTT. Its translation reads: CASSLGNRGQEAFF.